A single TCR beta chain is shown here with its context. The protocol was immunoSEQ multiplex PCR, while the TCRdb copy is restricted to in-frame clones and leaves out a portion. Of 400,000 or so clones in the sample, roughly 90% were seen once. This CDR3 is 12 amino acids long. The germline V gene has CDR1 MDHEN and CDR2 SYDVKM. V gave up 6 bases and J gave up 2 bases, with 7 bases separating them. This sample was taken from a study of blood T cell repertoires in COVID-19. V gene TRBV28 combines with J gene TRBJ1-1; D remains ambiguous. Sequencing was done on a sample of peripheral blood. This clonotype was sampled from a woman between 35 and 50 years old with COVID-19, enrolled during active disease. CDR3 nucleotides: TGTGCCAGCAGGCAGTACAACACTGAAGCTTTCTTT. It specifies CASRQYNTEAFF.